A single sample gave rise to the 7 T cell receptor beta chains below, sequenced in a study of T-cell memory formation after mild COVID-19. TCRdb processed the 5' RACE reads anew with MiXCR; each CDR3 protein has one entry. The sample lists a few hundred thousand distinct CDR3 sequences; less than 20% were seen once. Sequenced sample: PBMCs or a T cell subset sorted from them (not recorded which). Receptors were obtained from a man in his late teens or twenties who had mild COVID-19 (a few samples of this study predate the infection). Cell type and time point are not known.

This clonotype was counted ten times or more. The chain has TRBV7-2 and TRBJ2-3, with D perhaps TRBD2 (6 bases). CDR1 and CDR2 from the germline V gene are SGHTA and FQGNSA. Deletions cut 6 bases from V and 1 base from J, with 23 bases between. CDR3 length: 18 residues. The CDR3 loop is CASRALGFFGTGTDTQYF. In DNA form, the CDR3 reads TGTGCCAGCAGGGCCCTTGGGTTTTTCGGGACTGGCACAGATACGCAGTATTTT.

This clonotype occurred many times. The chain has TRBV5-5 and TRBJ2-3; D perhaps matches TRBD1 (6 bases). The CDR3 covers 14 residues. Germline CDR1 and CDR2: SGHKS and YYEKEE (reference sequence). The V end lost 0 bases, the J end lost 2 bases, and 7 bases lay between the germline ends. The CDR3, as DNA: TGTGCCAGCAGCTTGGGGACAGCCACAGATACGCAGTATTTT. Its translation is CASSLGTATDTQYF.

J is TRBJ2-5 and V is TRBV6-6; D is unresolved. The CDR3 is made up of 16 amino acids. Germline lookup yields CDR1 MNHNY and CDR2 SVGAGI (reference sequence). V dropped 0 bases and J dropped 5 bases, with 16 bases sitting between them. DNA for the CDR3: TGTGCCAGCAGTTACTCGAAGGCAGGCCTTGGGGAGACCCAGTACTTC. Its protein is CASSYSKAGLGETQYF.

The chain combines TRBV5-6 with TRBJ2-3, with D uncertain. V was clipped by 4 bases and J by 0 bases, with 6 bases between them. The CDR3 is made up of 13 amino acids. CDR1 and CDR2 (germline): SGHDT, YYEEEE. Here the CDR3 reads CASSALSTDTQYF. DNA for the CDR3: TGTGCCAGCAGCGCCCTGAGCACAGATACGCAGTATTTT.

This chain connects TRBV11-3 to TRBJ2-5; 9 nucleotides match TRBD2. The CDR3 runs to 16 residues. The junction had 8 bases not matched to a gene; V was cut back by 3 bases and J by 3 bases. CDR1 and CDR2 from the germline V gene are SGHNT and YENEEA. CDR3 sequence: CASSFGSGGRKETQYF. The CDR3 DNA reads TGTGCCAGCAGCTTTGGTAGCGGGGGTCGAAAAGAGACCCAGTACTTC.

The chain couples TRBV6-9 to TRBJ2-7; 7 bases align to TRBD1. The germline gives CDR1 MNHGY, CDR2 SVAAGI. The CDR3 is 16 amino acids. Losses at the gene ends were 0 bases for V and 3 bases for J; bases not matched to a gene: 8. CDR3 in amino acids: CASSYSSLDRDYEQYV. CDR3 sequence (DNA): TGTGCCAGCAGTTATTCCAGCCTTGACAGGGACTACGAGCAGTACGTC.

The chain recombines TRBV13 with TRBJ2-7; TRBD1 agrees at 12 bases. This CDR3 has 14 residues. The V gene's germline CDR1 is PRHDT and CDR2 FYEKMQ (reference sequence). V lost 3 bases to trimming and J lost 5 bases; unmatched junction nucleotides: 2. The CDR3 DNA is TGTGCCAGCAGCTTCGGGACAGGGGGCGACGAGCAGTACTTC. Encoded protein: CASSFGTGGDEQYF.